Detailed here is one TCR beta chain. As template, the study used bulk tumor genomic DNA at approximately 610 ng per sample. Each primary tumor yielded several biopsies, collected far apart from one another at surgery. Enrolled individuals presented with untreated, newly diagnosed non-small cell lung cancer and received curative surgery. These data are taken from a study of immune heterogeneity within non-small cell lung tumors. CDR3 length: 11 amino acids. V lost 5 bases, J lost 2 bases, and 4 bases lay in between. Germline V gene sequence: CDR1 MNHEY, CDR2 SVGEGT. The TCR beta CDR3 region underwent multiplex PCR amplification with 32 V and 13 J primers. TCRdb re-called the multiplex PCR reads through MiXCR, storing one row per CDR3 protein. The data contain some 5,000 distinct CDR3 sequences, 33% of them seen just once; the ten biggest clones take up under 25%.

The chain joins TRBV6-2 or TRBV6-3 to TRBJ2-7; D call uncertain. This TCR was sampled from a woman aged 45-65 years with non-small cell lung cancer. The sequencing input was lung tumor tissue. The CDR3 sequence is CASSGPYEQYF. The CDR3 region has the DNA TGTGCCAGCAGTGGACCCTACGAGCAGTACTTC.